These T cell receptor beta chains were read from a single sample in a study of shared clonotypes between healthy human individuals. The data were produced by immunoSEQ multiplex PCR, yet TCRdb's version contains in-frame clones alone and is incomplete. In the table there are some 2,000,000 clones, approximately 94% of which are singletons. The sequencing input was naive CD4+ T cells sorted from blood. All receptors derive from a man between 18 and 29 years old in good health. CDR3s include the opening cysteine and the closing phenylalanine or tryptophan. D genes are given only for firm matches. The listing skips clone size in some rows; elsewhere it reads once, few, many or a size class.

CDR3aa: CASSLQGAVYEQYF
CDR3nt: TGTGCCAGCAGTTTACAGGGGGCAGTCTACGAGCAGTACTTC
abundance: .
v_gene: TRBV28
j_gene: TRBJ2-7
d_gene: TRBD1

CDR3aa: CASMVQGKTEAFF
CDR3nt: TGTGCCAGCATGGTACAGGGGAAGACTGAAGCTTTCTTT
abundance: .
v_gene: TRBV2
j_gene: TRBJ1-1
d_gene: TRBD1

CDR3aa: CASSYRDRGKETQYF
CDR3nt: TGTGCCAGCAGCTATCGGGACAGGGGTAAAGAGACCCAGTACTTC
abundance: .
v_gene: TRBV5-6
j_gene: TRBJ2-5
d_gene: TRBD1

CDR3aa: CASSALGALNTEAFF
CDR3nt: TGTGCCAGCAGCGCCCTGGGGGCTTTGAACACTGAAGCTTTCTTT
abundance: .
v_gene: TRBV7-9
j_gene: TRBJ1-1
d_gene: .

CDR3aa: CASSRGSTNNEQFF
CDR3nt: TGTGCCAGCTCAAGGGGGTCCACTAATAATGAGCAGTTCTTC
abundance: .
v_gene: TRBV2
j_gene: TRBJ2-1
d_gene: .

CDR3aa: CASSPGGYSNQPQHF
CDR3nt: TGTGCCAGTAGTCCCGGGGGTTATAGCAATCAGCCCCAGCATTTT
abundance: .
v_gene: TRBV19
j_gene: TRBJ1-5
d_gene: .

CDR3aa: CASSTVYGYTF
CDR3nt: TGTGCCAGCAGTACAGTCTATGGCTACACCTTC
abundance: .
v_gene: TRBV6-1
j_gene: TRBJ1-2
d_gene: .

CDR3aa: CASSFQGTDYEQYF
CDR3nt: TGTGCCAGCAGCTTTCAGGGGACCGACTACGAGCAGTACTTC
abundance: .
v_gene: TRBV7-9
j_gene: TRBJ2-7
d_gene: .

CDR3aa: CASSLSSRPFYSPLHF
CDR3nt: TGTGCCAGCAGTTTATCGAGCAGACCCTTTTATTCACCCCTCCACTTT
abundance: .
v_gene: TRBV27
j_gene: TRBJ1-6
d_gene: .

CDR3aa: CASSKTGNSYGYTF
CDR3nt: TGTGCCAGCAGCAAGACAGGGAATAGCTATGGCTACACCTTC
abundance: .
v_gene: TRBV7-2
j_gene: TRBJ1-2
d_gene: TRBD1

CDR3aa: CSVDREQAYYGYTF
CDR3nt: TGCAGCGTTGATAGGGAACAAGCCTACTATGGCTACACCTTC
abundance: .
v_gene: TRBV29-1
j_gene: TRBJ1-2
d_gene: .

CDR3aa: CASSLGQSDEKLFF
CDR3nt: TGTGCCAGCAGCTTAGGTCAGTCGGATGAAAAACTGTTTTTT
abundance: .
v_gene: TRBV7-9
j_gene: TRBJ1-4
d_gene: .

CDR3aa: CASSVQGYTEAFF
CDR3nt: TGTGCCAGCAGTGTACAGGGCTACACTGAAGCTTTCTTT
abundance: once
v_gene: TRBV28
j_gene: TRBJ1-1
d_gene: .

CDR3aa: CASSLDRGDETQYF
CDR3nt: TGTGCCAGCAGCTTAGATCGAGGAGATGAGACCCAGTACTTC
abundance: once
v_gene: TRBV11-3
j_gene: TRBJ2-5
d_gene: .

CDR3aa: CASTSTGVSYEQYF
CDR3nt: TGTGCCAGCACCTCGACAGGGGTCTCCTACGAGCAGTACTTC
abundance: .
v_gene: TRBV6-6
j_gene: TRBJ2-7
d_gene: TRBD1

CDR3aa: CASSPDRRQETQYF
CDR3nt: TGTGCCAGCAGCCCAGACAGGCGTCAGGAGACCCAGTACTTC
abundance: .
v_gene: TRBV13
j_gene: TRBJ2-5
d_gene: .

CDR3aa: CASSLWDSTYEQYF
CDR3nt: TGCGCCAGCAGCTTGTGGGACTCCACCTACGAGCAGTACTTC
abundance: .
v_gene: TRBV5-1
j_gene: TRBJ2-7
d_gene: .

CDR3aa: CASSPLGGTYEQYF
CDR3nt: TGTGCCAGCAGTCCACTTGGCGGTACCTACGAGCAGTACTTC
abundance: .
v_gene: TRBV25-1
j_gene: TRBJ2-7
d_gene: .

CDR3aa: CASSLGQGCEKLFF
CDR3nt: TGCGCCAGCAGCTTGGGACAGGGGTGTGAAAAACTGTTTTTT
abundance: .
v_gene: TRBV5-1
j_gene: TRBJ1-4
d_gene: TRBD1